The clone carrying this T cell receptor beta chain showed up many times. TCRdb redid the calling of the 5' RACE reads with MiXCR, one entry per CDR3 protein. Of 65,000 to 70,000 distinct CDR3 sequences in the sample, around 4.2% are singletons; the top ten hold 1.3%. This record comes from a study of neurological immune-mediated disorders. The CDR3 has 14 residues. Germline loops: CDR1 WSHSY, CDR2 SAAADI. The trim removed 6 bases at V and 3 bases at J, leaving 4 bases unmatched. This clonotype was sampled from a man between 25 and 39 years old with multiple sclerosis. Sequencing was performed on PBMCs. The V call is TRBV10-2, the J call TRBJ2-7; 11 bases match TRBD1. For the CDR3, the DNA is TGCGCCAGCAGCCGGACAGGGGGCCTCTACGAGCAGTACTTC. Translating it yields CASSRTGGLYEQYF.